This T cell receptor (beta chain) was recovered during a study of cytomegalovirus exposure and HLA in healthy donors. Primers included in the PCR were 60 Vbeta and 13 Jbeta primers. As processed by the authors: Per a later analysis, the number of unique TCR beta chains was around 80 million, of which about 11 million were shared. Libraries were prepared by immunoSEQ multiplex PCR; TCRdb keeps only in-frame clonotypes and omits some of them. Clone size and V and J calls were adopted from that table, with D and trimming inferred from the DNA. The sample has under 250,000 clones; over 80% are singletons. V lost 1 base, J lost 2 bases, and 12 bases lay in between. Germline loops: CDR1 LGHNA, CDR2 YSLEER. CDR3 length: 16 residues. Worth noting for this clone: Its antigen remains unidentified.

Findings of the study overall: It was reportedly the case that the classifier diagnosed cytomegalovirus status with high specificity and sensitivity. Later analysis identified around 15,000 TCR beta sequences associated with HLA alleles, using a false discovery rate threshold of 0.05. Accurate HLA-A and HLA-B prediction from TCR beta sequences was reported for most subjects.

Sequencing was carried out using PBMCs. The chain employs TRBV4-3 and TRBJ2-1; TRBD1 might be the D (5 bases). The source is a woman between 45 and 65 years old in good health and CMV-seropositive. The CDR3 region has the DNA TGCGCCAGCAGCCAAGCGCCGGACAACGCCTACAATGAGCAGTTCTTC. Its translation is CASSQAPDNAYNEQFF.